The source of this T cell receptor (beta chain) is a study of T cell responses to AZD1222 COVID-19 vaccine. Germline V CDR1 and CDR2: LGHDT, YNNKEL (reference sequence). This CDR3 has 13 amino acids. V was pared by 0 bases and J by 3 bases, with 5 bases between. On this clone itself: Its antigen is unknown.

Points from the study as a whole: Following two doses of AZD1222, Spike-specific TCR breadth and depth rose. Reports say nearly half of spike-specific TCRs go after unmutated variant regions. It was only a handful of AZD1222 recipients who were seropositive at baseline. Donors skewed white British and female; clonal diversity was possibly underestimated.

Method: immunoSEQ multiplex PCR; TCRdb's copy keeps in-frame clones and lacks some. The sample has 80,000 or so clones; around nine tenths are singletons. V is TRBV3-1 (or the pseudogene TRBV3-2) and J is TRBJ1-2; D not certain. The sample here was peripheral blood, taken on day 0 of AZD1222 vaccination. The clonotype comes from an adult in good health. The CDR3 DNA sequence: TGTGCCAGCAGCCAAGACACGGACTATGGCTACACCTTC. Protein: CASSQDTDYGYTF.